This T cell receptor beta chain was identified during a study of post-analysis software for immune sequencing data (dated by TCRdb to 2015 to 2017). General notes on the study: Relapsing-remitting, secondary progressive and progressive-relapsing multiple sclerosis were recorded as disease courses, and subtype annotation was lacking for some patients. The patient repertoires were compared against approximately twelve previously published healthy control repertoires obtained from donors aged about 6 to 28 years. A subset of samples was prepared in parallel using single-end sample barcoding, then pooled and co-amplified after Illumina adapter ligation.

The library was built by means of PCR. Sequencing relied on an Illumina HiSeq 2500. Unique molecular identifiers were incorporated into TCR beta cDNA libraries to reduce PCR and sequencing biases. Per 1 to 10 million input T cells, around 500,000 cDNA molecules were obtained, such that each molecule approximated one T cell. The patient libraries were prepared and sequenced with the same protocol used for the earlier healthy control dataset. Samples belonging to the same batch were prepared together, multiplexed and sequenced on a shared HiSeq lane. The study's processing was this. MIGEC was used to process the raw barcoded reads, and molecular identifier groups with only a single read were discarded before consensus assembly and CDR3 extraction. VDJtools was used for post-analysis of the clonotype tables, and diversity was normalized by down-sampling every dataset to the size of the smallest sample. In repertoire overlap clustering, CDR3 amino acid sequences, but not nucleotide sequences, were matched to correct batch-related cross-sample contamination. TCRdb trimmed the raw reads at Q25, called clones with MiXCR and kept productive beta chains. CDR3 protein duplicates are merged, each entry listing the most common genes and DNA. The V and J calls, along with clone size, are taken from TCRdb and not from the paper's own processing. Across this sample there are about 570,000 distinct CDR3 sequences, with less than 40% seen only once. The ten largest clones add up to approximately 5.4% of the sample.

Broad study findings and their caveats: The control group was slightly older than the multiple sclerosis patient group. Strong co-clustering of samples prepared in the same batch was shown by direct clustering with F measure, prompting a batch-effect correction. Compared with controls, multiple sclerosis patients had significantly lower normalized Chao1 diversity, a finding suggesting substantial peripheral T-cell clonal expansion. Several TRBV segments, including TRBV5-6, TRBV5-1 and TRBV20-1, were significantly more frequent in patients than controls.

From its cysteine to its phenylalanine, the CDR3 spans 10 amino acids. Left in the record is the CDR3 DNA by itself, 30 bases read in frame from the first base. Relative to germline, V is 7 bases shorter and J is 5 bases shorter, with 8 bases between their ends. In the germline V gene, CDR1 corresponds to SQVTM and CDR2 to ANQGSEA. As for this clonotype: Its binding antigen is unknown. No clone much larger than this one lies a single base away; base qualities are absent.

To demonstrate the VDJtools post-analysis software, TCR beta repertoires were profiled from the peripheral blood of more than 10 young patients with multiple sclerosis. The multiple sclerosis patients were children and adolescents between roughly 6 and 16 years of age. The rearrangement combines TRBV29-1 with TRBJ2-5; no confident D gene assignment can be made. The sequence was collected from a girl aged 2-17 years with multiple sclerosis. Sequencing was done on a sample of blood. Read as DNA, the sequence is TGCAGCGCCCGAGATGAGACCCAGTACTTC. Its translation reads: CSARDETQYF.